This TCR beta chain is drawn from a study of T-cell reconstitution after alpha-beta-depleted transplantation in children. Unique molecular identifiers were incorporated into the prepared TCRbeta library. MiXCR, run by TCRdb on the PCR reads, gives a single entry per CDR3 protein. Altogether roughly 500,000 distinct CDR3 sequences are present, 30% to 35% being singletons, with the ten largest covering roughly 2.5%. CDR3 length: 14 residues. Trimming pared 8 bases from V and 6 bases from J, leaving 18 bases between. Germline V gives CDR1 SGHTA, CDR2 FQGNSA. This TCR came from a human donor who donated a stem cell graft to a child with aplastic anemia. The sequences come from PBMCs from the stem cell graft donor, collected from the stem cell graft. This sequence joins TRBV7-2 and TRBJ2-3, with TRBD2 as a possible D gene (7 bases). CDR3 loop: CASFFTGGGDTQYF. CDR3 bases: TGTGCCAGCTTTTTCACGGGGGGCGGGGATACGCAGTATTTT.